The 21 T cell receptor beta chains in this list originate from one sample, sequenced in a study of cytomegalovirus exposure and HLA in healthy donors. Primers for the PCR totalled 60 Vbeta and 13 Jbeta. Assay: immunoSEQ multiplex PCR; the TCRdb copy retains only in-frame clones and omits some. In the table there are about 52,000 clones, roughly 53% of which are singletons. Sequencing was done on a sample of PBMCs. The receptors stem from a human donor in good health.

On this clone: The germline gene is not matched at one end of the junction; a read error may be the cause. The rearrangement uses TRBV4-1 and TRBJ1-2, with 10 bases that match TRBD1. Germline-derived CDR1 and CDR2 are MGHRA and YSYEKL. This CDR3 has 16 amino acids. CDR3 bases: TGCGCCAGCAGCCAAGATCAAGGGACAGGGGCCCTTGGCTACCCCTTC. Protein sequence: CASSQDQGTGALGYPF.

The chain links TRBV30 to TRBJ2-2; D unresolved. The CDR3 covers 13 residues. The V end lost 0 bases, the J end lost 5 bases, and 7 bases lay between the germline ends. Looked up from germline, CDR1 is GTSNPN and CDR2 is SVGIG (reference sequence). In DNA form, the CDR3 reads TGTGCCTGGAGTGTACCTCGGACCGGGGAGCTGTTTTTT. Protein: CAWSVPRTGELFF. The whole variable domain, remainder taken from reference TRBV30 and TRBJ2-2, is SQTIHQWPATLVQPVGSPLSLECTVEGTSNPNLYWYRQAAGRGLQLLFYSVGIGQISSEVPQNLSASRPQDRQFILSSKKLLLSDSGFYLCAWSVPRTGELFFGEGSRLTVL.

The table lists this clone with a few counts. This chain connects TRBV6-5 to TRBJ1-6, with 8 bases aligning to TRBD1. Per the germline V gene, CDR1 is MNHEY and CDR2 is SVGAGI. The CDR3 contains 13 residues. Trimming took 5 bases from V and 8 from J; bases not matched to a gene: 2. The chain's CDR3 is CASSQTGDSPLHF. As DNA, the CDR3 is TGTGCCAGCAGTCAGACAGGGGATTCACCCCTCCACTTT.

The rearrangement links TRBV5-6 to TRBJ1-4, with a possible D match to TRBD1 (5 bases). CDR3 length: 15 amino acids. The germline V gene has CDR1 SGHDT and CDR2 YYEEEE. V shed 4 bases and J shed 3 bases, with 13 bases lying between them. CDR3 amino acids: CASSGTGYANEKLFF. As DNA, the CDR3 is TGTGCCAGCAGCGGAACAGGATATGCTAATGAAAAACTGTTTTTT.

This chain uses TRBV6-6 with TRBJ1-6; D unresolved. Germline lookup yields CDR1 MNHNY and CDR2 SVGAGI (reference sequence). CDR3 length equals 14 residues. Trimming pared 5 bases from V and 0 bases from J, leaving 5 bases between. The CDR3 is CASSRDSYNSPLHF. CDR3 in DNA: TGTGCCAGCAGTCGGGACTCCTATAATTCACCCCTCCACTTT.

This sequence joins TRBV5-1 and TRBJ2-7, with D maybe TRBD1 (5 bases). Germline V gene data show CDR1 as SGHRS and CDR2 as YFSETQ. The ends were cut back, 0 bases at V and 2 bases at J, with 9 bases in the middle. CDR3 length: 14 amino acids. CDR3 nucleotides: TGCGCCAGCAGCTTGGGGTTAGGGGCCTACGAGCAGTACTTC. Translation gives CASSLGLGAYEQYF.

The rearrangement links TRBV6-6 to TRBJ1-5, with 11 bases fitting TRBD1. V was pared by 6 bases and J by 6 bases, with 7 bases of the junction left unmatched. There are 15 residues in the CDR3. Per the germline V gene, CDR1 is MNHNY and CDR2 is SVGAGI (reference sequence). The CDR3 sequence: CASSPRTGGVQPQHF. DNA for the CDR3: TGTGCCAGCAGCCCTAGGACAGGGGGCGTTCAGCCCCAGCATTTT.

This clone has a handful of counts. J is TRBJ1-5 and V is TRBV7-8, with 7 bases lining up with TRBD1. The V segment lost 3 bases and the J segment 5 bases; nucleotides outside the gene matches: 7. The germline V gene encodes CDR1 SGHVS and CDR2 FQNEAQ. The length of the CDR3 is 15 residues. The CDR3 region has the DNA TGTGCCAGCAGCTTCGCGACAGGGTTTGATCAGCCCCAGCATTTT. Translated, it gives CASSFATGFDQPQHF.

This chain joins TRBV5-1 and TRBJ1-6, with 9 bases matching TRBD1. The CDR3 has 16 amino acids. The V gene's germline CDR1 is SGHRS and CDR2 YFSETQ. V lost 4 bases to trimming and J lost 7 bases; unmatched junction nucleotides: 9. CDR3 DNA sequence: TGCGCCAGCAGCACCGGGACAGGGTTAGGCAATTCACCCCTCCACTTT. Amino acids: CASSTGTGLGNSPLHF. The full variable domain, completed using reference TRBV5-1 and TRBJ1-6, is KAGVTQTPRYLIKTRGQQVTLSCSPISGHRSVSWYQQTPGQGLQFLFEYFSETQRNKGNFPGRFSGRQFSNSRSEMNVSTLELGDSALYLCASSTGTGLGNSPLHFGNGTRLTVT.

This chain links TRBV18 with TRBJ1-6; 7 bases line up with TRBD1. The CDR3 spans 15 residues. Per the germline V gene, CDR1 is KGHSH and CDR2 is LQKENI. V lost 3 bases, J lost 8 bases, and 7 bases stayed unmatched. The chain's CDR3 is CASSPRDRLDSPLHF. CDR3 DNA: TGTGCCAGCTCACCGAGGGACAGACTTGATTCACCCCTCCACTTT.

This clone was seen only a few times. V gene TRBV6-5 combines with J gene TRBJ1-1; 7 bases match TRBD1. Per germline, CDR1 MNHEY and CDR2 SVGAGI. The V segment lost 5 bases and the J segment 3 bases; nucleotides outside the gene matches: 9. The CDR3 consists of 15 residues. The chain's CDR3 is CASSGHRGGDTEAFF. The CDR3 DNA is TGTGCCAGCAGTGGTCACAGGGGCGGGGACACTGAAGCTTTCTTT.

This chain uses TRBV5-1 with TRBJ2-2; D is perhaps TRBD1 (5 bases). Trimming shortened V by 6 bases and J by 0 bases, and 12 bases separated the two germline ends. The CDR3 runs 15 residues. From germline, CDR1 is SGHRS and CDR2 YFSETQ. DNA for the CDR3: TGCGCCAGCATGGCAGGGAATACGAACACCGGGGAGCTGTTTTTT. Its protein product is CASMAGNTNTGELFF.

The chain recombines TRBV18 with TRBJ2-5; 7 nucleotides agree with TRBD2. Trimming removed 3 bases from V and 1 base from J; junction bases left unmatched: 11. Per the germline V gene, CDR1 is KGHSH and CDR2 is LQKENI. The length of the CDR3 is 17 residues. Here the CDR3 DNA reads TGTGCCAGCTCACCTCTAACGGGGCGGGGGACCCAAGAGACCCAGTACTTC. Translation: CASSPLTGRGTQETQYF.

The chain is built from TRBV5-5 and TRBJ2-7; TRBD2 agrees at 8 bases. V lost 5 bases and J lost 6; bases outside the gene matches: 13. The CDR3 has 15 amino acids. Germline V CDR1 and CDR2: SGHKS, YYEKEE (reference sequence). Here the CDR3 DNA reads TGTGCCAGCAGACCCCCCGGGACTAGAGGATCCGAGCAGTACTTC. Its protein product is CASRPPGTRGSEQYF. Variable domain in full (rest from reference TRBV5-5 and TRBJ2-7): DAGVTQSPTHLIKTRGQQVTLRCSPISGHKSVSWYQQVLGQGPQFIFQYYEKEERGRGNFPDRFSARQFPNYSSELNVNALLLGDSALYLCASRPPGTRGSEQYFGPGTRLTVT.

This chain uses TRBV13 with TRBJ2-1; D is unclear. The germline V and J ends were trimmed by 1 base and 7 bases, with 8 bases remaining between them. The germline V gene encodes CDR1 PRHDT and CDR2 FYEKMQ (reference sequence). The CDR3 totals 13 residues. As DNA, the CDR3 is TGTGCCAGCAGCTTAGACCAGAGGAATGAGCAGTTCTTC. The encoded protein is CASSLDQRNEQFF.

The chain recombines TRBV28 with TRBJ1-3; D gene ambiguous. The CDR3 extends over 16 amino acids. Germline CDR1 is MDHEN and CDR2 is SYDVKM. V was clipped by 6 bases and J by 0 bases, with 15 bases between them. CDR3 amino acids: CASSAYSGNSGNTIYF. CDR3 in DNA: TGTGCCAGCAGCGCTTACAGCGGAAACTCTGGAAACACCATATATTTT.

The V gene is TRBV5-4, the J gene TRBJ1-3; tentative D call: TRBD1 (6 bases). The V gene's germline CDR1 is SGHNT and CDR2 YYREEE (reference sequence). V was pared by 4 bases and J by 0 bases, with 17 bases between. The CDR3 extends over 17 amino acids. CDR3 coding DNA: TGTGCCAGCAGCCTTATGACAGGTTTCGACTCTGGAAACACCATATATTTT. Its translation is CASSLMTGFDSGNTIYF. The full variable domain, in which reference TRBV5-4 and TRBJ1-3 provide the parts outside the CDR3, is ETGVTQSPTHLIKTRGQQVTLRCSSQSGHNTVSWYQQALGQGPQFIFQYYREEENGRGNFPPRFSGLQFPNYSSELNVNALELDDSALYLCASSLMTGFDSGNTIYFGEGSWLTVV.

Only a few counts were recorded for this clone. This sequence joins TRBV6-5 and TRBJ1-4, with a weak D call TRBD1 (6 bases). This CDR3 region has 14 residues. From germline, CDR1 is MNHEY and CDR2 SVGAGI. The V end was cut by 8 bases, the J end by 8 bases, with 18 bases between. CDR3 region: CASANTRTVEKLFF. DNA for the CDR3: TGTGCCAGCGCCAATACTCGGACAGTCGAAAAACTGTTTTTT.

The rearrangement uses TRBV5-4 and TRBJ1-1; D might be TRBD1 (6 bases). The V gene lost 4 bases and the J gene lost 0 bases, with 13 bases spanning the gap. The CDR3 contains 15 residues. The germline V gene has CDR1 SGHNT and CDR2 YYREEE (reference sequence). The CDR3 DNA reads TGTGCCAGCAGCCCGGGACATCTAATGAACACTGAAGCTTTCTTT. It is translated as CASSPGHLMNTEAFF. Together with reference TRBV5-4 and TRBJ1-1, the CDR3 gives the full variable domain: ETGVTQSPTHLIKTRGQQVTLRCSSQSGHNTVSWYQQALGQGPQFIFQYYREEENGRGNFPPRFSGLQFPNYSSELNVNALELDDSALYLCASSPGHLMNTEAFFGQGTRLTVV.

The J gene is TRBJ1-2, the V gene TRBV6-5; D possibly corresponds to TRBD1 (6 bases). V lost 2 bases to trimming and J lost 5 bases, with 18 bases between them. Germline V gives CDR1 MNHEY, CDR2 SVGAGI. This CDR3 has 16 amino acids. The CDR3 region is CASSYSRGRGDYGYTF. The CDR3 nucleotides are TGTGCCAGCAGTTACAGTCGAGGCAGGGGTGATTATGGCTACACCTTC.

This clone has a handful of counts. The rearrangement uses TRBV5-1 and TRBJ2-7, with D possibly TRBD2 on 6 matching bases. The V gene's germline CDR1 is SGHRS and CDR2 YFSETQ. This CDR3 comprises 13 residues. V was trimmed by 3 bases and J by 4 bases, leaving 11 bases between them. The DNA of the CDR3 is TGCGCCAGCAGCTGGGGGGTGGGGTACGAGCAGTACTTC. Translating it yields CASSWGVGYEQYF.